This record concerns one TCR beta chain sequence. This specimen belongs to a study of T cell changes during pregnancy in multiple sclerosis. Using immunoSEQ multiplex PCR, the repertoire was profiled, and TCRdb retains in-frame clones only, with some absent. The profile shows 65,000 to 75,000 clones, approximately 91% of them singletons. The TCR sequence derives from a female donor with multiple sclerosis, enrolled in a pregnancy study. Material: peripheral blood, obtained in the second trimester of pregnancy.

CDR3 region: CASTGLGYEQYF. Written as DNA, the CDR3 is TGTGCCAGCACCGGACTAGGCTACGAGCAGTACTTC. This chain uses TRBV7-9 with TRBJ2-7, with TRBD2 matching over 7 bases. V shed 7 bases and J 3 bases; nucleotides not matched to a gene: 3. Germline CDR1 and CDR2: SEHNR and FQNEAQ (reference sequence). The CDR3 loop spans 12 amino acids.